This TCR beta chain was identified in a study of cytomegalovirus exposure and HLA in healthy donors. Study at large: Early released data had around 88 million unique TCRs, all coming from HLA-typed donors.

A multiplex PCR was run with 60 Vbeta primers and 13 Jbeta primers. Profiled with immunoSEQ multiplex PCR; TCRdb holds only in-frame clones, not every one. The sample lists 55,000 to 80,000 clones, roughly 77% occurring once. Germline CDR1 reads SGDLS; CDR2 reads YYNGEE. V lost 1 base, J lost 2 bases, and 7 bases lay in between. The CDR3 is 14 amino acids. Regarding this clone: The antigen remains undetermined.

Study-wide results and caveats: A prior analysis recorded that most TCR beta V segments were productive about 87% or about 30% of the time. Among donors in an Asian-associated ancestry cluster, a later analysis reportedly found fewer N-insertions than the roughly 700-donor mean. In a later analysis, most CMV-associated TCR beta chains appeared HLA-restricted.

The sequence was collected from a middle-aged woman in good health and CMV-seropositive. The material sequenced was PBMCs. This chain connects TRBV9 to TRBJ1-3, with D perhaps TRBD1 (5 bases). The CDR3 nucleotides are TGTGCCAGCAGCGTATCAGGGACTGGAAACACCATATATTTT. Protein sequence: CASSVSGTGNTIYF. The full variable domain, completed using reference TRBV9 and TRBJ1-3, is DSGVTQTPKHLITATGQRVTLRCSPRSGDLSVYWYQQSLDQGLQFLIQYYNGEERAKGNILERFSAQQFPDLHSELNLSSLELGDSALYFCASSVSGTGNTIYFGEGSWLTVV.